The rows below give T cell receptor beta chains drawn from one sample of a study of CD4 T cell repertoires in COVID-19. Profiled with immunoSEQ multiplex PCR; TCRdb holds only in-frame clones, not every one. Here the sample spans about 75,000 clones, roughly 85% being singletons. The sequencing used CD4+ T cells from peripheral blood, collected after recovery from COVID-19. All receptors derive from a human donor who had COVID-19. The CDR3 runs from the conserved cysteine through the conserved F or W. Each record gives: clone size, J gene, D gene, V gene, CDR3 protein, CDR3 DNA. D genes are given only for firm matches. Expanded clones get a size class; other rows say once, few or many, or leave the size out.

size: NA; J: TRBJ2-5; D: TRBD2; V: TRBV5-1; CDR3: CASGPIAGGPGETQYF; DNA: TGCGCCAGCGGTCCGATAGCGGGGGGGCCCGGTGAGACCCAGTACTTC
size: NA; J: TRBJ2-1; D: TRBD2; V: TRBV30; CDR3: CAWGMTGGEQFF; DNA: TGTGCCTGGGGAATGACGGGGGGTGAGCAGTTCTTC
size: NA; J: TRBJ2-3; D: NA; V: TRBV10-2; CDR3: CASSESAGRTDTQYF; DNA: TGCGCCAGCAGTGAGTCTGCAGGGCGCACAGATACGCAGTATTTT
size: NA; J: TRBJ2-3; D: TRBD2; V: TRBV7-9; CDR3: CASSLTLAGALGATDTQYF; DNA: TGTGCCAGCAGCTTAACCCTAGCGGGAGCTTTAGGGGCCACAGATACGCAGTATTTT
size: once; J: TRBJ1-2; D: NA; V: TRBV2; CDR3: CASSLSGTHYGYTF; DNA: TGTGCCAGCAGCCTTAGCGGCACCCACTATGGCTACACCTTC
size: NA; J: TRBJ1-1; D: NA; V: TRBV7-8; CDR3: CASSRLMNTEAFF; DNA: TGTGCCAGCAGCCGACTCATGAACACTGAAGCTTTCTTT
size: NA; J: TRBJ1-2; D: NA; V: TRBV6-5; CDR3: CASSIVGDGYTF; DNA: TGTGCCAGCAGCATCGTCGGTGACGGCTACACCTTC
size: NA; J: TRBJ1-1; D: TRBD1; V: TRBV7-6; CDR3: CASSGRGTGGRFSKAFF; DNA: TGTGCCAGCAGCGGGCGAGGGACAGGGGGCCGATTCTCTAAAGCTTTCTTT
size: NA; J: TRBJ1-2; D: NA; V: TRBV19; CDR3: CASSLGKGRDGYTF; DNA: TGTGCCAGTAGTTTAGGAAAAGGAAGGGATGGCTACACCTTC
size: NA; J: TRBJ2-1; D: TRBD2; V: TRBV14; CDR3: CASSHSGGTNEQFF; DNA: TGTGCCAGCAGCCATAGCGGGGGCACTAATGAGCAGTTCTTC
size: NA; J: TRBJ2-7; D: TRBD1; V: TRBV6-5; CDR3: CASSGDSYEQYF; DNA: TGTGCCAGCAGCGGGGACAGCTACGAGCAGTACTTC
size: NA; J: TRBJ2-3; D: NA; V: TRBV13; CDR3: CASSSVGNTQYF; DNA: TGTGCCAGCAGCTCCGTCGGGAATACGCAGTATTTT
size: NA; J: TRBJ2-1; D: NA; V: TRBV19; CDR3: CASSSQATYNEQFF; DNA: TGTGCCAGTAGTAGCCAGGCAACGTACAATGAGCAGTTCTTC
size: NA; J: TRBJ2-5; D: NA; V: TRBV5-1; CDR3: CASRPADTDVQETQYF; DNA: TGCGCCAGCAGACCAGCGGACACCGATGTCCAAGAGACCCAGTACTTC
size: NA; J: TRBJ1-2; D: TRBD1; V: TRBV19; CDR3: CASHKGQGADGYTF; DNA: TGTGCCAGTCATAAGGGGCAGGGGGCAGACGGCTACACCTTC
size: few; J: TRBJ1-3; D: NA; V: TRBV28; CDR3: CASSFRGNTIYF; DNA: TGTGCCAGCAGTTTCCGCGGAAACACCATATATTTT